Reported below is one TCR beta chain. The table lists this clone with a count of one. Its binding antigen is unknown. Nothing much larger sits one base from this clone, and base qualities are not available. The entry originates in a study of T cell changes during pregnancy in multiple sclerosis (dated by TCRdb to the late 2010s). In terms of the full investigation: Changes in the T cell repertoire over the course of pregnancy were examined in this study in women with multiple sclerosis.

Library preparation employed the immunoSEQ multiplex PCR assay. TCRdb re-hosts the immuneACCESS table, in-frame sequences only. Its copies lack some clones; in the studies checked, an unresolved V gene accounts for under half of them, and the cause for the rest is not known. The sample records approximately 70,000 clones, 80% to 95% of which are singletons. The ten most abundant clones make up roughly 1.7% of the sample. The germline V gene supplies CDR1 SNHLY and CDR2 FYNNEI. The CDR3 numbers 15 residues from cysteine through phenylalanine. Only the CDR3 portion is preserved as DNA: 45 bases, with reading frame beginning at the first base. The germline ends are 13 bases apart after V is trimmed by 1 base and J by 4 bases.

The specimen comprised peripheral blood, sampled in the first trimester of pregnancy. This TCR came from a female donor in good health, enrolled as a control in a pregnancy study. The chain is encoded by TRBV2 joined to TRBJ2-5; TRBD1 is possibly the D segment (6 matching bases). The encoded CDR3 is CASSEGNQGLETQYF. The DNA is TGTGCCAGCAGTGAAGGAAACCAGGGGCTAGAGACCCAGTACTTC. Outside the CDR3, residues come from the reference TRBV2 and TRBJ2-5 proteins, so the full variable domain is: EPEVTQTPSHQVTQMGQEVILRCVPISNHLYFYWYRQILGQKVEFLVSFYNNEISEKSEIFDDQFSVERPDGSNFTLKIRSTKLEDSAMYFCASSEGNQGLETQYFGPGTRLLVL.